These T cell receptor beta chains were read from a single sample in a study of blood T cell repertoires in COVID-19. Generated by immunoSEQ multiplex PCR, the TCRdb table keeps only in-frame clones and is missing some. The sample lists 410,000 or so clones, 70% to 90% occurring once. Sequenced input: peripheral blood. Every receptor here comes from a woman under 40 with active or convalescent COVID-19. The CDR3 runs from the conserved cysteine through the conserved F or W. Each record gives: J gene, clone size, V gene, D gene, CDR3 DNA, CDR3 protein. The D gene is left open where the match is weak. A row's size may be missing; if present it is once, few, many or a size class.

>TRBJ2-1|NA|TRBV27|TRBD1
TGTGCCAGCAGTCGACCTCCCGGGACAGGCTACAATGAGCAGTTCTTC
CASSRPPGTGYNEQFF
>TRBJ2-7|NA|TRBV5-6|NA
TGTGCCAGCAGCTTGGAGCACGAGGATCCCTACGAGCAGTACTTC
CASSLEHEDPYEQYF
>TRBJ2-7|once|TRBV12-5|NA
TGTGCTAGTGGTTTTTGGCCCTACGAGCAGTACTTC
CASGFWPYEQYF
>TRBJ1-6|NA|TRBV5-4|NA
TGTGCCAGCAGCTTGGGGGGGGTGTATAATTCACCCCTCCACTTT
CASSLGGVYNSPLHF
>TRBJ1-2|NA|TRBV20-1|NA
TGCAGTGCTAGAGTCCAGGGGCTAAACACCTTC
CSARVQGLNTF
>TRBJ2-4|NA|TRBV6-5|NA
TGTGCCACCTTAGACAGGCAGAACATTCAGTACTTC
CATLDRQNIQYF
>TRBJ1-2|NA|TRBV19|NA
TGTGCCAGTAGTATCCACGATAAGACTATTAACTATGGCTACACCTTC
CASSIHDKTINYGYTF
>TRBJ1-1|NA|TRBV30|NA
TGTGCCTGGAGTCCCTTGACAGTGAACACTGAAGCTTTCTTT
CAWSPLTVNTEAFF
>TRBJ1-1|NA|TRBV9|NA
TGTGCCAGCAGCGTAGTGCCAGATGAAGCTTTCTTT
CASSVVPDEAFF
>TRBJ1-2|NA|TRBV9|NA
TGTGCCAGCAGCGTAGCTACAACAGACTATGGCTACACCTTC
CASSVATTDYGYTF
>TRBJ1-1|NA|TRBV19|NA
TGTGCCAGTAGCCCCCGGAGTACCTTACGGAACACTGAAGCTTTCTTT
CASSPRSTLRNTEAFF
>TRBJ2-2|NA|TRBV7-9|NA
TGTGCCAGCAGCTTAGCCCCACCCGGCACCGGGGAGCTGTTTTTT
CASSLAPPGTGELFF
>TRBJ2-1|NA|TRBV18|TRBD2
TGTGCCAGCTCCTCTACGCTGGCGGGAGGGGACAATGAGCAGTTCTTC
CASSSTLAGGDNEQFF
>TRBJ2-1|NA|TRBV19|NA
TGTGCCAGTAGTATAGATCGGGAGCTCTCCTACAATGAGCAGTTCTTC
CASSIDRELSYNEQFF
>TRBJ1-2|NA|TRBV10-1|NA
TGCGCCAGCAGGCCCCAGGGACTCCCTAAAATGGATGGCTACACCTTC
CASRPQGLPKMDGYTF
>TRBJ2-1|NA|TRBV3-1/TRBV3-2|TRBD2
TGTGCCAGCAGTCTGACTAGCGATGAGCAGTTCTTC
CASSLTSDEQFF
>TRBJ1-3|NA|TRBV2|NA
TGTGCCAGCAGTGAGACACCACTGGCTGGAAACACCATATATTTT
CASSETPLAGNTIYF
>TRBJ1-2|NA|TRBV11-2|TRBD1
TGTGCCAGCAACCTGGGACAGGGTTATGGCTACACCTTC
CASNLGQGYGYTF
>TRBJ2-5|once|TRBV5-4|TRBD1
TGTGCCAGCAGCATATGGGACAGTAAAGAGACCCAGTACTTC
CASSIWDSKETQYF
>TRBJ2-5|many|TRBV7-7|TRBD2
TGTGCCAGCAGCCCAGAACTAGCGGCCCAAGAGACCCAGTACTTC
CASSPELAAQETQYF
>TRBJ2-7|NA|TRBV7-2|NA
TGTGCCAGCAGCTTAGGTTTCTCAGCGGCCGAGCAGTACTTC
CASSLGFSAAEQYF
>TRBJ1-6|NA|TRBV5-5|NA
TGTGCCAGCAGCCCCCTACAGCAGCTCTATAATTCACCCCTCCACTTT
CASSPLQQLYNSPLHF
>TRBJ1-2|once|TRBV18|TRBD1
TGTGCCAGCTCTCGGACGACAGGGGATGGCTACACCTTC
CASSRTTGDGYTF
>TRBJ2-3|NA|TRBV11-2|TRBD2
TGTGCCAGCAGCTCAGCGGGGGGGCCGGGCACAGATACGCAGTATTTT
CASSSAGGPGTDTQYF
>TRBJ1-3|NA|TRBV3-1/TRBV3-2|NA
TGTGCCAGCAGCCAGACAGGTCTAACCTCTGGAAACACCATATATTTT
CASSQTGLTSGNTIYF
>TRBJ1-2|NA|TRBV10-2|TRBD1
TGCGCCAGCAGTGAGAAAGGGACAGGGCCAAACCTTAACTATGGCTACACCTTC
CASSEKGTGPNLNYGYTF
>TRBJ2-1|NA|TRBV29-1|TRBD2
TGCAGCGTTGGAGCCAGCGGGGACTACAATGAGCAGTTCTTC
CSVGASGDYNEQFF
>TRBJ1-4|few|TRBV5-1|TRBD1
TGCGCCAGCAGCGTTGAGGGACAGATTTATGAAAAACTGTTTTTT
CASSVEGQIYEKLFF
>TRBJ1-5|NA|TRBV19|TRBD1
TGTGCCAGTAGTGCAGGGACAGGGGGCAGGGGCAATCAGCCCCAGCATTTT
CASSAGTGGRGNQPQHF
>TRBJ2-5|NA|TRBV4-2|TRBD2
TGTGCCAGCAGCCAAGATCTAGCGGGAGAGGAGACCCAGTACTTC
CASSQDLAGEETQYF
>TRBJ2-1|NA|TRBV18|TRBD2
TGTGCCAGCTCATCTGGACTAGTCGGATCCAATGAGCAGTTCTTC
CASSSGLVGSNEQFF
>TRBJ1-5|once|TRBV23-1|TRBD1
TGCGCCAGCAGTCAATCGACAGGGGGCTTTGGAAGCAATCAGCCCCAGCATTTT
CASSQSTGGFGSNQPQHF
>TRBJ1-6|NA|TRBV19|NA
TGTGCCAGTAAAACGGTAGGAGGGTTGAGTTCACCCCTCCACTTT
CASKTVGGLSSPLHF
>TRBJ2-3|NA|TRBV27|TRBD2
TGTGCCAGCAGTTCCCTGGGACTATTCGATACGCAGTATTTT
CASSSLGLFDTQYF
>TRBJ2-2|NA|TRBV4-2|TRBD1
TGTGCCAGCAGCCCTGGACAGGGGAACACCGGGGAGCTGTTTTTT
CASSPGQGNTGELFF
>TRBJ1-1|NA|TRBV10-2|NA
TGCGCCAGCAGTGGGACAGCGTTGAACACTGAAGCTTTCTTT
CASSGTALNTEAFF
>TRBJ1-2|NA|TRBV28|TRBD1
TGTGCCAGCAGTTTAGGCGGTGGGGACAGCCTAGGCGGCTACACCTTC
CASSLGGGDSLGGYTF
>TRBJ1-2|NA|TRBV4-2|NA
TGTGCCAGCAGCCTGGGAGAGGAGCTTGTCTTC
CASSLGEELVF
>TRBJ2-3|NA|TRBV3-1/TRBV3-2|NA
TGTGCCAGCAGGGAGGCAGCCACAGATACGCAGTATTTT
CASREAATDTQYF
>TRBJ2-1|NA|TRBV24-1|TRBD1
TGTGCCACCAGTGACCCCGGGACAGGGTACAATGAGCAGTTCTTC
CATSDPGTGYNEQFF
>TRBJ1-6|NA|TRBV3-1/TRBV3-2|NA
TGTGCCAGCAACAGGGCGGGTTCACCCCTCCACTTT
CASNRAGSPLHF
>TRBJ2-7|NA|TRBV5-4|TRBD2
TGTGCCAGCAGCCCTAGCGGGTCCACCAACTCCTACGAGCAGTACTTC
CASSPSGSTNSYEQYF
>TRBJ2-3|NA|TRBV14|NA
TGTGCCAGCAGCCAAAATCAACGGTGGGATACGCAGTATTTT
CASSQNQRWDTQYF
>TRBJ1-1|NA|TRBV7-9|NA
TGTGCCAGCAGCATACCAGGGGTGGGGACTGAAGCTTTCTTT
CASSIPGVGTEAFF
>TRBJ2-7|NA|TRBV18|TRBD1
TGTGCCAGCTCACCCGTCCCCGGGACAGGGGGCCACTACGAGCAGTACTTC
CASSPVPGTGGHYEQYF
>TRBJ1-2|NA|TRBV19|NA
TGTGCCAGTAGTATCTCGGGAATTCGGGACATAATCTATGGCTACACCTTC
CASSISGIRDIIYGYTF